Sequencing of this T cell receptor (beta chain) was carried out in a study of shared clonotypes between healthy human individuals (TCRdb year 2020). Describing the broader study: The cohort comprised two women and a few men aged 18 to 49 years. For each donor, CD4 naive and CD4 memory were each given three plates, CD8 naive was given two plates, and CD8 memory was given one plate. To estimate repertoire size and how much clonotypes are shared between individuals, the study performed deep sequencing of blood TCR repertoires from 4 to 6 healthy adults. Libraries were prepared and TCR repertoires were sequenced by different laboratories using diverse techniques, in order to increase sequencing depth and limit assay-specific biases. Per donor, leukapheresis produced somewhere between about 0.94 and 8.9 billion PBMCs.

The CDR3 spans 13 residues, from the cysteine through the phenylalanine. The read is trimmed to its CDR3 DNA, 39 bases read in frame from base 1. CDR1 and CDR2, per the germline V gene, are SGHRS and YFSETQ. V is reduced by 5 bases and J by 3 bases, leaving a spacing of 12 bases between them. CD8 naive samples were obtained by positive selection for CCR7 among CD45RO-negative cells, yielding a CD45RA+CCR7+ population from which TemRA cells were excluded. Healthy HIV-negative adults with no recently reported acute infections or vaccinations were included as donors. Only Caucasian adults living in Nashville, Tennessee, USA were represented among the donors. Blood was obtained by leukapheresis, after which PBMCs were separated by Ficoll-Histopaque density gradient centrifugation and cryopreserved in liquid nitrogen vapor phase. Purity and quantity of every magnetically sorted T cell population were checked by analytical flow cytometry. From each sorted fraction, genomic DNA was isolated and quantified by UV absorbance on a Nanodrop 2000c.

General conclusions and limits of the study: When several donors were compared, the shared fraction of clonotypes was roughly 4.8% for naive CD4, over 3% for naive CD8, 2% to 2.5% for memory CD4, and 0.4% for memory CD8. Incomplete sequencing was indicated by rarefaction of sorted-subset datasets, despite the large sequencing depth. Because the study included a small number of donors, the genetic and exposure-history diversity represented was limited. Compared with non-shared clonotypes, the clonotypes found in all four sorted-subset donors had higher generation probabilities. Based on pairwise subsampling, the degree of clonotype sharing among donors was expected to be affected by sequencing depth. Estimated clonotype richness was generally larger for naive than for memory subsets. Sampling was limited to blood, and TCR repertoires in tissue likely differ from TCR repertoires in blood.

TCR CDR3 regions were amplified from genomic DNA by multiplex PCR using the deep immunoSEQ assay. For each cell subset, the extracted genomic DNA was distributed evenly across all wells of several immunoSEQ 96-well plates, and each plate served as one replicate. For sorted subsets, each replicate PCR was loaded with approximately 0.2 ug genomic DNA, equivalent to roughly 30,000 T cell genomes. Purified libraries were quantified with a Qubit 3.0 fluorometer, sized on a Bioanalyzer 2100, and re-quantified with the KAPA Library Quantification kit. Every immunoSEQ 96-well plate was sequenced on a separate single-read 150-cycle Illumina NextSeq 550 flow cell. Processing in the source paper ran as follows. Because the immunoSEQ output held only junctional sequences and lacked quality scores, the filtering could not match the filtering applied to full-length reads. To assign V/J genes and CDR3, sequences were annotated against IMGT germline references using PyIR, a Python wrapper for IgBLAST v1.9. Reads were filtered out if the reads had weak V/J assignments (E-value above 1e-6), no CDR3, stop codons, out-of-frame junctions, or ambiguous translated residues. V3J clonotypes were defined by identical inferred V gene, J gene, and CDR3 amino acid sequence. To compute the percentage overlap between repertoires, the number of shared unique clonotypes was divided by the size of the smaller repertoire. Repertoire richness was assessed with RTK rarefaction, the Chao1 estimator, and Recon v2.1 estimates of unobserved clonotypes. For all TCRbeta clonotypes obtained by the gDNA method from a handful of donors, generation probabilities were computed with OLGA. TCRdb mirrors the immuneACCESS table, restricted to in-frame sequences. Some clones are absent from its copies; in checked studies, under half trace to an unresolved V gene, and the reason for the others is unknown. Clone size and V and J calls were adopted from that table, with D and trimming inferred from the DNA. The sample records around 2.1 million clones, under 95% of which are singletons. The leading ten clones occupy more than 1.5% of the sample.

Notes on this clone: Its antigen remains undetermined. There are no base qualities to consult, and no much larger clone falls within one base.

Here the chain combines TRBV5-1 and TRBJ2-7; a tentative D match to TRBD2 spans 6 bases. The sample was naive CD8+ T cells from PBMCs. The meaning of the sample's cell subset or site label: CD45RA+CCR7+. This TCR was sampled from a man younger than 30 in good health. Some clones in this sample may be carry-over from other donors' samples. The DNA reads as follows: TGCGCCAGCAGTGGGGGGAGTCTCTACGAGCAGTACTTC. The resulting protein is CASSGGSLYEQYF.